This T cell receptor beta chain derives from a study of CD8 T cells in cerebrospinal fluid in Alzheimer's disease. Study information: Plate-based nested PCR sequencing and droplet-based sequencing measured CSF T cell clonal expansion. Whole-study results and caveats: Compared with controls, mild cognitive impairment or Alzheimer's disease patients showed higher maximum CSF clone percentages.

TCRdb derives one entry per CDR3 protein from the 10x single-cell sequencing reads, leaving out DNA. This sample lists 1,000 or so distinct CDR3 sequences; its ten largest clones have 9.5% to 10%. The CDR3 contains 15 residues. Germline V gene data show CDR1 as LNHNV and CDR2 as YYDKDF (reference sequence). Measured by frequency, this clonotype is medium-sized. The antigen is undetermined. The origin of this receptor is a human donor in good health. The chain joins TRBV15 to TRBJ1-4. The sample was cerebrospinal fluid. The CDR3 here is CATSGLDGLHEKLFF.